Given below is one T cell receptor beta chain in context. Its matching antigen is unknown. A read error may explain this, as a much larger clone is one base away. These data belong to a study of beta chain features in type 1 diabetes. Every donor provided one heparinised blood draw, which averaged approximately 100 mL. Germline V lookup: CDR1 MGHDK, CDR2 SYGVNS. V lost 5 bases to trimming and J lost 0 bases, with 2 bases between them. This CDR3 region has 11 residues. All of the isolated RNA was reverse transcribed, so expressed TCRB transcripts were sequenced. Libraries were prepared by immunoSEQ multiplex PCR; TCRdb keeps only in-frame clonotypes and omits some of them. The data hold 450,000 to 600,000 clones, with roughly 30% observed a single time. Findings and limits, study-wide: The naive, central memory and Treg TCRB repertoires showed an apparent similarity that was greater among patients than among healthy donors.

The source is a man in his late teens or twenties in good health. The sequenced sample consisted of naive CD4+ T cells from blood. The chain joins TRBV25-1 to TRBJ2-7; D is unclear. The CDR3 sequence is CASSSSYEQYF. Here the CDR3 DNA reads TGTGCCAGCAGTTCCTCCTACGAGCAGTACTTC.